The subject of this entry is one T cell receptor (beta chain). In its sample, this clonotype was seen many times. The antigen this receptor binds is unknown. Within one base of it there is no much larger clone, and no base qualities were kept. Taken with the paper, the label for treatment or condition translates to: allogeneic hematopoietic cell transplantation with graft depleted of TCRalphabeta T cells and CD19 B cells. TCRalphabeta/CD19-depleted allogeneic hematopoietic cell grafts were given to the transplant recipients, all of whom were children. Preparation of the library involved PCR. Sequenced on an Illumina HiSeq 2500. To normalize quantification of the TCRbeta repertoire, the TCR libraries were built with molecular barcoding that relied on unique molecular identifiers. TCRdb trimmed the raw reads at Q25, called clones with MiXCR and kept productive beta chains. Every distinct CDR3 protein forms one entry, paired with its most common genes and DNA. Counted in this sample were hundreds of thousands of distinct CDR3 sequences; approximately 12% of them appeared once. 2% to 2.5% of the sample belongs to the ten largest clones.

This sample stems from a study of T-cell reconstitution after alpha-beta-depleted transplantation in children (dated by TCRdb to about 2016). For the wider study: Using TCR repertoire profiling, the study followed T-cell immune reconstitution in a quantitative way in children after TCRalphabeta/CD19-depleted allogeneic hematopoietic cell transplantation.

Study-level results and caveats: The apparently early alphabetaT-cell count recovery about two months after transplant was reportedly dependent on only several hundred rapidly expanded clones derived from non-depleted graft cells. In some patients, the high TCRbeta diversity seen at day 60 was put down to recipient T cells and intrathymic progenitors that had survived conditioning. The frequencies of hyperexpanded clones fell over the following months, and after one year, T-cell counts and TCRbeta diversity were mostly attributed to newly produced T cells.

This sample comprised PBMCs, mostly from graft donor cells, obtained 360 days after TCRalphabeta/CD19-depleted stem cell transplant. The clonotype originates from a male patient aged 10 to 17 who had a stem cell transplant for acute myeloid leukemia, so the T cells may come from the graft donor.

The CDR3 region reads CAISPDRGAGELFF. The DNA sequence follows: TGTGCCATCAGTCCGGACAGGGGCGCCGGGGAGCTGTTTTTT. The V and J genes are TRBV10-3 and TRBJ2-2; TRBD1 aligns with 9 central bases. After removal of 5 bases from V and 6 bases from J, the junction retains 4 bases not matched to a gene. Taken from cysteine to phenylalanine, the CDR3 has 14 residues. The kept DNA is CDR3 alone, 42 bases in frame from the first base. From a lookup of the germline V gene, CDR1 and CDR2 are ENHRY and SYGVKD.